The TCR beta chain described here comes from a study of beta chain features in type 1 diabetes. General observations from the study: A pattern of fewer insertions and more deletions at VDJ junctions was seen in type 1 diabetes patients. The question left open here concerned HLA type influencing TCRB rearrangement. All four CD4+ subsets of Type 1 diabetes patients contained TCRB CDR3s that were moderately but significantly shorter.

In regard to this clone: Its specificity is not known.

Germline CDR1 SGHRS, CDR2 YFSETQ. This CDR3 is built from 15 residues. Deletions cut 3 bases from V and 4 bases from J, with 16 bases between. Investigators reverse transcribed all isolated RNA, so they sequenced expressed TCRB transcripts. Mean read depth for naive, central memory and regulatory T cell samples was 3.5 million to 4.5 million reads. TCRdb's copy holds only in-frame clones and misses some; the assay was immunoSEQ multiplex PCR. The data contain 200,000 to 250,000 clones, 11% to 15% of them seen just once; the ten biggest clones take up approximately 0.021%. Sample: naive CD4+ T cells from blood. The TCR comes from a man aged 25-45 years with type 1 diabetes. This chain joins TRBV5-1 and TRBJ2-5; tentatively, D is TRBD2 (6 bases). The CDR3 reads CASSWGSPGLETQYF. The CDR3, as DNA: TGCGCCAGCAGCTGGGGGTCCCCGGGACTAGAGACCCAGTACTTC.